This T cell receptor (beta chain) was sequenced in a study of regulatory T cells in long-lasting Graves disease. With V trimmed by 6 bases and J by 1 base, 5 bases remained unmatched. This CDR3 region has 14 residues. Per the germline V gene, CDR1 is SGHRS and CDR2 is YFSETQ. Relying on iRepertoire HTBI primers and Arm-PCR of CDR3 regions, the team built TCR beta libraries. Via MiXCR, TCRdb re-called the multiplex PCR reads, giving one row per CDR3 protein. The table has around 250,000 distinct CDR3 sequences, around 19% seen once. Findings and caveats of the study: Patients whose Graves' disease persisted exhibited lower TCR diversity than those newly diagnosed.

This clonotype was seen only a few times. Antigen unknown. Time point described: newly diagnosed GD, antithyroid drugs for less than 3 months. Scientists built the TCR library using RNA that was extracted from PBMCs. These data also featured in a second study, about T cells in Graves' hyperthyroidism and ophthalmopathy. In that study: Researchers ran a first-round RT-PCR on the TCR CDR3 using the HTBI primer set. For ophthalmopathy, model prediction preceded onset by a median roughly 6.3 months.

The specimen was peripheral blood mononuclear cells (PBMCs), collected at new diagnosis, from a patient treated with antithyroid drugs. V is TRBV5-1 and J is TRBJ2-5, with 8 bases lining up with TRBD2. This receptor was taken from a woman between 25 and 40 years old with Graves disease. CDR3 DNA sequence: TGCGCCAGCACCATAGCGGGGATCCAAGAGACCCAGTACTTC. It is translated as CASTIAGIQETQYF.